Listed below are T cell receptor beta chains from one sample, sequenced in a study of blood T cells in healthy people across ages. TCRdb recomputed calls from the 5' RACE reads with MiXCR, one row per CDR3 protein. This table has over 1,300,000 distinct CDR3 sequences, around 59% appearing once. The sequencing input was blood. These receptors came from a man aged 18 to 29 in good health. CDR3s include the opening cysteine and the closing phenylalanine or tryptophan. The order of the fields is J gene, D gene, clone size, V gene, CDR3 protein, CDR3 DNA. D genes are given only for firm matches. Clone size is given for some rows only: seen once, a few or many times, or a class if the clone is expanded.

J gene: TRBJ2-5
D gene: .
clone size: .
V gene: TRBV5-1
CDR3 protein: CASSSKGLGETQYF
CDR3 DNA: TGCGCCAGCAGCTCAAAGGGTCTAGGGGAGACCCAGTACTTC

J gene: TRBJ2-1
D gene: .
clone size: .
V gene: TRBV20-1
CDR3 protein: CSFSDNEQFF
CDR3 DNA: TGCAGCTTCTCCGACAATGAGCAGTTCTTC

J gene: TRBJ2-1
D gene: .
clone size: .
V gene: TRBV7-6
CDR3 protein: CASSPARGRYNEQFF
CDR3 DNA: TGTGCCAGCAGCCCCGCTAGGGGCCGCTACAATGAGCAGTTCTTC

J gene: TRBJ2-2
D gene: .
clone size: .
V gene: TRBV12-3/TRBV12-4
CDR3 protein: CASSIGQTNTGELFF
CDR3 DNA: TGTGCCAGCAGTATCGGACAGACGAACACCGGGGAGCTGTTTTTT

J gene: TRBJ1-2
D gene: .
clone size: .
V gene: TRBV7-2
CDR3 protein: CASSRHVGGRAVNYGYTF
CDR3 DNA: TGTGCCAGCAGCCGACACGTGGGGGGAAGGGCCGTTAACTATGGCTACACCTTC

J gene: TRBJ2-1
D gene: TRBD2
clone size: few
V gene: TRBV3-1
CDR3 protein: CASSPRGDGEQFF
CDR3 DNA: TGTGCCAGCAGCCCCCGGGGGGACGGTGAGCAGTTCTTC

J gene: TRBJ2-5
D gene: .
clone size: .
V gene: TRBV27
CDR3 protein: CASSLGNSHEQYF
CDR3 DNA: TGTGCCAGCAGTTTAGGAAACTCTCATGAGCAGTACTTC

J gene: TRBJ2-1
D gene: .
clone size: .
V gene: TRBV12-3/TRBV12-4
CDR3 protein: CASSFPAGGRGNEQFF
CDR3 DNA: TGTGCCAGCAGTTTCCCTGCAGGGGGGCGAGGCAATGAGCAGTTCTTC

J gene: TRBJ2-1
D gene: .
clone size: .
V gene: TRBV9
CDR3 protein: CASSPYGGHNEQFF
CDR3 DNA: TGTGCCAGCAGCCCGTATGGGGGACACAATGAGCAGTTCTTC

J gene: TRBJ2-7
D gene: .
clone size: .
V gene: TRBV6-2/TRBV6-3
CDR3 protein: CASSYPPNEQYF
CDR3 DNA: TGTGCCAGCAGTTACCCCCCGAACGAGCAGTACTTC

J gene: TRBJ1-4
D gene: .
clone size: .
V gene: TRBV20-1
CDR3 protein: CSARATRGELFF
CDR3 DNA: TGCAGTGCTAGAGCGACCCGTGGGGAACTGTTTTTT

J gene: TRBJ1-1
D gene: .
clone size: few
V gene: TRBV15
CDR3 protein: CATSRDFSRAAEAFF
CDR3 DNA: TGTGCCACCAGCAGAGATTTTAGCAGGGCCGCTGAAGCTTTCTTT

J gene: TRBJ1-5
D gene: .
clone size: .
V gene: TRBV5-1
CDR3 protein: CASSPGEVPFNQPQHF
CDR3 DNA: TGCGCCAGCAGCCCTGGGGAAGTGCCCTTCAATCAGCCCCAGCATTTT

J gene: TRBJ1-5
D gene: .
clone size: .
V gene: TRBV20-1
CDR3 protein: CSASPQPQHF
CDR3 DNA: TGCAGTGCTAGCCCTCAGCCCCAGCATTTT

J gene: TRBJ2-7
D gene: .
clone size: few
V gene: TRBV20-1
CDR3 protein: CSHGGSGGEQYF
CDR3 DNA: TGCAGTCATGGGGGTTCGGGCGGCGAGCAGTACTTC

J gene: TRBJ1-1
D gene: .
clone size: .
V gene: TRBV29-1
CDR3 protein: CSVVDRLNTEAFF
CDR3 DNA: TGCAGCGTTGTTGACCGCTTGAACACTGAAGCTTTCTTT

J gene: TRBJ2-2
D gene: .
clone size: few
V gene: TRBV4-3
CDR3 protein: CASSQAGLADAAGELFF
CDR3 DNA: TGCGCCAGCAGCCAAGCGGGCCTAGCCGATGCTGCCGGGGAGCTGTTTTTT

J gene: TRBJ2-3
D gene: .
clone size: .
V gene: TRBV12-3/TRBV12-4
CDR3 protein: CASSPSLRDTQYF
CDR3 DNA: TGTGCCAGCAGTCCCAGTCTGAGAGATACGCAGTATTTT

J gene: TRBJ2-2
D gene: .
clone size: .
V gene: TRBV9
CDR3 protein: CASSASTVNTGELFF
CDR3 DNA: TGTGCCAGCAGCGCCTCAACTGTGAACACCGGGGAGCTGTTTTTT

J gene: TRBJ2-3
D gene: .
clone size: .
V gene: TRBV6-1
CDR3 protein: CASSKNRVGPTDTQYF
CDR3 DNA: TGTGCCAGCAGTAAGAACAGGGTTGGGCCAACAGATACGCAGTATTTT

J gene: TRBJ1-3
D gene: .
clone size: .
V gene: TRBV28
CDR3 protein: CASSLGTVSGNTIYF
CDR3 DNA: TGTGCCAGCAGTTTAGGTACAGTCTCTGGAAACACCATATATTTT

J gene: TRBJ2-2
D gene: .
clone size: .
V gene: TRBV4-1
CDR3 protein: CASSHRWLGDHTGELFF
CDR3 DNA: TGCGCCAGCAGCCATCGGTGGCTCGGGGATCACACCGGGGAGCTGTTTTTT